Shown below are 13 T cell receptor beta chains from a single sample sequenced in a study of blood T cell repertoires in COVID-19. Sequenced by immunoSEQ multiplex PCR; TCRdb stores in-frame clones only, minus some. The sample has 90,000 to 100,000 clones; roughly 84% are singletons. Specimen: peripheral blood. The receptors were sampled from a man in his sixties or seventies with active or convalescent COVID-19.

V and J are TRBV28 and TRBJ2-2; a possible D gene is TRBD2 (6 bases). The CDR3 has 16 residues. The germline V gene encodes CDR1 MDHEN and CDR2 SYDVKM. V dropped 2 bases and J dropped 5 bases, with 15 bases sitting between them. CDR3 in amino acids: CASSLRAGLGTGELFF. DNA of the CDR3: TGTGCCAGCAGTTTAAGGGCGGGGCTCGGGACCGGGGAGCTGTTTTTT.

V usage is TRBV6-5 and J usage is TRBJ1-5; 8 nucleotides line up with TRBD1. V dropped 6 bases and J dropped 4; count of bases not matched to a gene: 5. The CDR3 loop spans 14 amino acids. Germline values: CDR1 MNHEY, CDR2 SVGAGI. CDR3 residues: CASRRTGRNQPQHF. In DNA, the CDR3 is TGTGCCAGCAGGAGGACAGGGCGTAATCAGCCCCAGCATTTT.

The CDR3 sequence: CASSESGAGELFF. In DNA form, the CDR3 reads TGTGCCAGCAGTGAGTCAGGGGCCGGGGAGCTGTTTTTT. The chain is built from TRBV2 and TRBJ2-2; D might be TRBD1 (6 bases). Germline CDR1 and CDR2: SNHLY and FYNNEI. Deletions cut 3 bases from V and 6 bases from J, with 8 bases between. This CDR3 region has 13 residues.

V is TRBV6-2 or TRBV6-3 and J is TRBJ2-7; D is possibly TRBD1 (6 bases). The CDR3 sequence is 15 residues long. The ends were cut back, 2 bases at V and 3 bases at J, with 14 bases in the middle. Germline-derived CDR1 and CDR2 are MNHEY and SVGEGT. This chain's CDR3 is CASSYGGRANYEQYF. In DNA, the CDR3 is TGTGCCAGCAGTTACGGGGGCAGGGCTAACTACGAGCAGTACTTC.

The sample holds one count of this clone. J is TRBJ1-2 and V is TRBV7-9; maybe TRBD1 (6 bases). This CDR3 is 16 amino acids long. From germline, CDR1 is SEHNR and CDR2 FQNEAQ (reference sequence). V lost 1 base and J 6 bases, leaving 18 bases between the germline ends. CDR3 DNA sequence: TGTGCCAGCAGCTTAGGTCCCGGCAGGGGTAAAAATGGCTACACCTTC. Its protein is CASSLGPGRGKNGYTF.

The chain links TRBV7-2 to TRBJ2-7, with a possible D match to TRBD2 (5 bases). The germline V gene encodes CDR1 SGHTA and CDR2 FQGNSA. The germline V and J ends were trimmed by 3 bases and 3 bases, with 12 bases remaining between them. The CDR3 extends over 14 amino acids. The DNA for the CDR3 is TGTGCCAGCAGCTTGTACGGGATGAGCTACGAGCAGTACTTC. Residues: CASSLYGMSYEQYF.

The chain links TRBV12-3 or TRBV12-4 to TRBJ1-4; D is perhaps TRBD1 (6 bases). V was trimmed by 7 bases and J by 8 bases, leaving 14 bases between them. The length of the CDR3 is 13 residues. The CDR3 DNA follows: TGTGCCAGCAAAGATCAGGGGTGGGAAAAACTGTTTTTT. As protein: CASKDQGWEKLFF.

The chain employs TRBV5-5 and TRBJ1-2, with 11 bases identical to TRBD1. The germline gives CDR1 SGHKS, CDR2 YYEKEE (reference sequence). The CDR3 is 14 residues long. V shed 1 base, J shed 6 bases, and the junction held 2 bases outside the gene matches. In DNA form, the CDR3 reads TGTGCCAGCAGCTTGCGGGACAGGGGGGATGGCTACACCTTC. This codes for CASSLRDRGDGYTF.

The chain employs TRBV5-1 and TRBJ2-5; TRBD1 matches at 11 bases. Germline assignment: CDR1 SGHRS and CDR2 YFSETQ. The CDR3 has 15 amino acids. Trimming at V came to 4 bases and at J to 5 bases, leaving 7 bases not matched to a gene. The CDR3 DNA sequence: TGCGCCAGCAGCCTGGCGGGACAGGGGGTGGAGACCCAGTACTTC. Translation gives CASSLAGQGVETQYF.

The J gene is TRBJ2-3, the V gene TRBV9; possibly TRBD2 for D (7 bases). The CDR3 is made up of 16 amino acids. V lost 5 bases, J lost 2 bases, and 18 bases lay in between. The germline V gene has CDR1 SGDLS and CDR2 YYNGEE. This CDR3 is CASSRYAGANTDTQYF. The CDR3, as DNA: TGTGCCAGCAGTCGGTACGCGGGGGCCAACACAGATACGCAGTATTTT.

The chain recombines TRBV20-1 with TRBJ1-5, with 12 bases identical to TRBD1. The CDR3 is made up of 14 amino acids. Trimming at V came to 3 bases and at J to 6 bases, leaving 3 bases not matched to a gene. Looked up from germline, CDR1 is DFQATT and CDR2 is SNEGSKA (reference sequence). CDR3 residues: CSASGTGGLQPQHF. In nucleotides, the CDR3 is TGCAGTGCTAGTGGGACAGGGGGCCTTCAGCCCCAGCATTTT.

The rearrangement joins TRBV6-2 or TRBV6-3 to TRBJ1-2; D may be TRBD1 (6 bases). Germline-derived CDR1 and CDR2 are MNHEY and SVGEGT. V dropped 4 bases and J dropped 0 bases, with 15 bases sitting between them. The CDR3 is 16 residues long. The DNA of the CDR3 is TGTGCCAGCAGTTCACGCTCGGACAGCGCTAACTATGGCTACACCTTC. It yields the protein CASSSRSDSANYGYTF.

The chain employs TRBV5-4 and TRBJ2-2, with 7 bases aligning to TRBD2. The CDR3 has 16 residues. Germline assignment: CDR1 SGHNT and CDR2 YYREEE (reference sequence). The V gene end was trimmed by 4 bases and the J gene end by 0 bases; junction bases not matched to a gene: 6. CDR3 region: CASSPGLFTNTGELFF. DNA for the CDR3: TGTGCCAGCAGCCCGGGACTATTCACGAACACCGGGGAGCTGTTTTTT.